Detailed here is one T cell receptor beta chain. Its target antigen remains unknown. Qualities for individual bases were not recorded, and no much larger clone is one base off. The sample belongs to a study of T cells in Graves' hyperthyroidism and ophthalmopathy (dated by TCRdb to between 2018 and 2021). About the full investigation: To identify distinguishing TCR V-J signatures, a discovery cohort of 90 to 100 patients was used, comprising 43 with Graves' ophthalmopathy and approximately 58 with stable Graves' hyperthyroidism. Whether ophthalmopathy could be predicted prospectively was tested in an independent validation cohort made up of roughly 20 hyperthyroidism patients plus 17 patients who later progressed to ophthalmopathy. For training and testing, the 100 or so patients in the discovery cohort were randomly divided in a 7:3 ratio. Thyroid tissue and blood T-cell repertoires from six Graves' hyperthyroidism patients were also compared in the study. After sampling, hyperthyroidism patients received methimazole starting at 30 mg daily, and ophthalmopathy patients received high-dose intravenous methylprednisolone. According to the paper, TCR Vbeta CDR3 sequencing was carried out on over 130 peripheral blood samples, which came from approximately 41 ophthalmopathy, approximately 72 hyperthyroidism and roughly 17 progressor patients. Findings and caveats that apply to the study as a whole: Sample size was not statistically predetermined, and blinding of investigators to group allocation was not performed. Most expanded thyroid clonotypes (frequency above 0.001) were also detected in blood, a finding suggesting that blood repertoires may reflect thyroid immune responses. A model built on a 13 V-J signature distinguished ophthalmopathy from stable hyperthyroidism, reaching roughly 88% sensitivity and under 84% specificity in cross-validation and 80%/75% in testing. In validation, the model predicted progression to ophthalmopathy with approximately 70% sensitivity and about 73% specificity, a median of about six months before onset.

Stable Graves' hyperthyroidism was defined as no progression to ophthalmopathy during 18 months of follow-up. Hyperthyroidism patients were newly diagnosed, had a disease duration of under 2 months, and were aged 18 to 65 years. The study excluded patients with uncontrolled infections, other autoimmune diseases, pregnancy or lactation. Diagnoses were established on the basis of clinical symptoms, serum thyroxine and TRAb, thyroid ultrasound, and orbital computed tomography. Trizol reagent was used to extract total RNA, and RNA quality was then checked on an Agilent 2100 Bioanalyzer. The CDR3 contains 13 residues, cysteine and phenylalanine counted. Only CDR3 DNA remains: 39 bases, in frame from the first base. CDR1 SQVTM and CDR2 ANQGSEA are derived from the germline V gene. The germline ends are 9 bases apart after V is trimmed by 3 bases and J by 1 base. TCR beta CDR3 regions were amplified from RNA transcripts. A first-round RT-PCR of the TCR CDR3 used the HTBI primer set with the Qiagen OneStep RT-PCR kit. The libraries were constructed in a second round of multiplex PCR and then size-selected and purified. The libraries were sequenced on an Illumina HiSeq2000 using paired-end 100 bp reads. Processing in the source paper ran as follows. Raw data were processed with SOAPnuke, discarding reads with adapters, uncalled bases, mean Phred below 15, or no exact constant-primer or identifier match. High-quality paired reads were merged with COPE v1.2.5, and unique nucleotide sequences were defined as clonotypes. MiTCR v1.1 was used to align clonotypes to the IMGT TRBV, TRBD and TRBJ reference segments. Only V-J combinations with frequency above 0.0001, covering 99.2% of repertoires, were analysed. The TCS score was defined as F50 (clonal expansion) divided by E x V (chaos), with BLOSUM62-based TCRdist calculated between CDR3 peptides within each V-J. Welch's t-statistics and random forest reduced around 550 V-J features to 10 to 15, which were used in a naive Bayes classifier (R e1071). TCRdb trimmed public reads at Q25 via fastp, called clones via MiXCR and kept in-frame beta chains. Identical CDR3 protein sequences are pooled into one entry, listed with their most common genes and DNA. For this entry, the V and J calls and clone size follow TCRdb and not the study's own pipeline. Present in this sample are about 540,000 distinct CDR3 sequences, about half of which were seen just once. Together, the top ten hold 8% to 8.5% of the sample.

The sequenced material came from peripheral blood or thyroid tissue (not recorded which). This clonotype was obtained from a woman aged 18-29 years with Graves' hyperthyroidism. Donor details come from another sample of the same person, matched by shared clones. Recombination linked TRBV29-1 to TRBJ1-1, with no D gene named confidently. At the DNA level, the sequence is TGCAGCGTTGATGAGGGATCGAACACTGAAGCTTTCTTT. This is translated as CSVDEGSNTEAFF.